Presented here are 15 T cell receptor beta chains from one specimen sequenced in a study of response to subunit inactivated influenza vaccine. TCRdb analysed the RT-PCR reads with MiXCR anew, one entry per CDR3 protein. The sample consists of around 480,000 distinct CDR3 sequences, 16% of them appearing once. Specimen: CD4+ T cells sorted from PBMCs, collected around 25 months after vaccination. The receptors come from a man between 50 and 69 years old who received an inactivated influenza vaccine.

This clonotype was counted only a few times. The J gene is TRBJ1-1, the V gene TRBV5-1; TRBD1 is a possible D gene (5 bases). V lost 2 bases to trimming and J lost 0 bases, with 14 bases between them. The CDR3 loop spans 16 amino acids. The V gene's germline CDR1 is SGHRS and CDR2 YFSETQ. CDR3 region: CASSFNPQGVNTEAFF. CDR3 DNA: TGCGCCAGCAGCTTTAATCCGCAGGGCGTGAACACTGAAGCTTTCTTT.

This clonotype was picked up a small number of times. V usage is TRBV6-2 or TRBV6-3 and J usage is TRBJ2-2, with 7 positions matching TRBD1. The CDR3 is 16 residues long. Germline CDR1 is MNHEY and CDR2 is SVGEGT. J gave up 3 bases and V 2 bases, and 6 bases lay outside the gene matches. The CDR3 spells CASSYAGTADTGELFF. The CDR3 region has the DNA TGTGCCAGCAGTTACGCCGGGACAGCCGACACCGGGGAGCTGTTTTTT.

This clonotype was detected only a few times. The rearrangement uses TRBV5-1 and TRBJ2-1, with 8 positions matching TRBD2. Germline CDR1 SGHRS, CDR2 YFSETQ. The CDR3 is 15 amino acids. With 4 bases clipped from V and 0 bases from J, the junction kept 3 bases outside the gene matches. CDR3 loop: CASSRLAPSYNEQFF. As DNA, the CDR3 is TGCGCCAGCAGCCGACTAGCGCCCTCCTACAATGAGCAGTTCTTC.

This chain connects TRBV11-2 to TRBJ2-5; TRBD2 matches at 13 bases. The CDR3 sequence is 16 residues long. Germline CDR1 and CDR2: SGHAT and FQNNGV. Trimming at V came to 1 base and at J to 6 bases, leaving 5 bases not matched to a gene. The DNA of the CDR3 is TGTGCCAGCAGCTTAGGGACTAGCGGGAGTGGAAAGACCCAGTACTTC. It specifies CASSLGTSGSGKTQYF.

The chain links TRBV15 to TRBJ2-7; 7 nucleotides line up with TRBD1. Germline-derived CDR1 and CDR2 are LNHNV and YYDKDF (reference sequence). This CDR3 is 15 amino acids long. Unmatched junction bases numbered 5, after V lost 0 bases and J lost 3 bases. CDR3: CATSRDPGTVYEQYF. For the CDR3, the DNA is TGTGCCACCAGCAGAGATCCTGGGACAGTCTACGAGCAGTACTTC.

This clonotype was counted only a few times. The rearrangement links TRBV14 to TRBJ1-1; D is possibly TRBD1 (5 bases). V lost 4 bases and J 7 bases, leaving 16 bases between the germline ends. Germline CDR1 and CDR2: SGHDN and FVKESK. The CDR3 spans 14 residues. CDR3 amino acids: CASSRKGRSGEAFF. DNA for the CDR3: TGTGCCAGCAGCCGGAAGGGACGAAGTGGTGAAGCTTTCTTT.

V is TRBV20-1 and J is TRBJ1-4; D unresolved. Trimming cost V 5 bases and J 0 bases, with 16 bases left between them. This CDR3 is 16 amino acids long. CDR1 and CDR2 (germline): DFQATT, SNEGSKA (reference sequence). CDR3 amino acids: CSAQIPHSSTNEKLFF. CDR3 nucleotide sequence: TGCAGTGCTCAGATACCCCACAGCTCAACTAATGAAAAACTGTTTTTT.

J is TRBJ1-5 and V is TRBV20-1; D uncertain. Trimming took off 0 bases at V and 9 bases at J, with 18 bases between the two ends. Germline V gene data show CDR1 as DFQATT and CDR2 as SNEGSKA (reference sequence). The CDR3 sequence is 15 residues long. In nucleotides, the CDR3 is TGCAGTGCTAGAGATCGGGGAGGACTGGCGGGGCCCCAGCATTTT. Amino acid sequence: CSARDRGGLAGPQHF.

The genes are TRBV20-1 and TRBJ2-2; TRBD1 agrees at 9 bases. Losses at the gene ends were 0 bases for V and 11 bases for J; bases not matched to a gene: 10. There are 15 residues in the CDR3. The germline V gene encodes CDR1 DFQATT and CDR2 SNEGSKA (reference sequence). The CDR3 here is CSARDSGQGFDELFF. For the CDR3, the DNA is TGCAGTGCTAGAGATTCAGGACAGGGGTTCGACGAGCTGTTTTTT.

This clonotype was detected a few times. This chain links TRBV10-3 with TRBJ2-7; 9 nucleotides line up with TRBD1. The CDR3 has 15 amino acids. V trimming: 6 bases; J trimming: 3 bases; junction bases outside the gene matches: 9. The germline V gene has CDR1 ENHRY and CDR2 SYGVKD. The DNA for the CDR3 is TGTGCCATCAGGGAGGGAGGGACAGGGCTCTACGAGCAGTACTTC. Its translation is CAIREGGTGLYEQYF.

CDR3 sequence reads: CASSETEPARRTDTQYF. Written as DNA, the CDR3 is TGTGCCAGCAGTGAAACCGAGCCTGCCCGGCGCACAGATACGCAGTATTTT. The V and J genes are TRBV25-1 and TRBJ2-3; the D is unclear. V lost 2 bases, J lost 1 base, and 16 bases lay in between. Germline lookup yields CDR1 MGHDK and CDR2 SYGVNS. CDR3 length equals 17 residues.

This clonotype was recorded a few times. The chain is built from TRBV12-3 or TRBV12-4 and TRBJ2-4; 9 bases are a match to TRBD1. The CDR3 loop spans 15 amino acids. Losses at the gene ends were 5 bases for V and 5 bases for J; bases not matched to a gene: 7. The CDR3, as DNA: TGTGCCAGCAGTCCCCGGGACAGGGTCCAAAACATTCAGTACTTC. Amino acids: CASSPRDRVQNIQYF.

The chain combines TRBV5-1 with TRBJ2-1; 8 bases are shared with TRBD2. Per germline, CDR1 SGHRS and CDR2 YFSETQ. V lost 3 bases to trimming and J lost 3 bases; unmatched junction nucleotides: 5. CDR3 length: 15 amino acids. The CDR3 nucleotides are TGCGCCAGCAGCTCCGTTGCGGGGGGCTACAATGAGCAGTTCTTC. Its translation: CASSSVAGGYNEQFF.

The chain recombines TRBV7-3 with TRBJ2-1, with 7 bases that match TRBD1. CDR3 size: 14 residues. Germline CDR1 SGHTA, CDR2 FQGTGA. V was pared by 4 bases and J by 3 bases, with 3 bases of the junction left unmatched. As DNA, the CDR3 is TGTGCCAGCAGCTCAGGGGGTTACTACAATGAGCAGTTCTTC. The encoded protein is CASSSGGYYNEQFF.

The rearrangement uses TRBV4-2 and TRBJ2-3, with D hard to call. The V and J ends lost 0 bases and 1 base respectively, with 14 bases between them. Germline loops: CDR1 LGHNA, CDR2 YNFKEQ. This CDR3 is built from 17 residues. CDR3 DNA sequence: TGTGCCAGCAGCCAAGAATGGTCTTCAACTGGCACAGATACGCAGTATTTT. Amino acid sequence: CASSQEWSSTGTDTQYF.